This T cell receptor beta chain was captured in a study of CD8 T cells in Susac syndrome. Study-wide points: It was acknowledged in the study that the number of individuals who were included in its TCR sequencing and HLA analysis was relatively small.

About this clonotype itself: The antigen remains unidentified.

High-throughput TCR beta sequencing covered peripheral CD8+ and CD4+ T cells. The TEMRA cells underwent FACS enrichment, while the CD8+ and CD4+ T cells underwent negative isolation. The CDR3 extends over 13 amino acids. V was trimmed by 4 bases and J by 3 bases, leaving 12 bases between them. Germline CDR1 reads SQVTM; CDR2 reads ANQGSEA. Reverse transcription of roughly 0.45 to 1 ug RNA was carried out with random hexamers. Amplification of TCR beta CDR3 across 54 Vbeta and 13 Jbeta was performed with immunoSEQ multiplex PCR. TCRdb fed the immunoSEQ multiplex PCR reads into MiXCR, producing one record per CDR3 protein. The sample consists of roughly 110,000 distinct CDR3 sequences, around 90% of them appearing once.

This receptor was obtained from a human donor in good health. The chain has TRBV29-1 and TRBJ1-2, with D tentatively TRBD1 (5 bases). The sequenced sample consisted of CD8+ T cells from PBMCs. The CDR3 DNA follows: TGCAGCGTTGTAGGGGAAGGAGACTATGGCTACACCTTC. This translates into CSVVGEGDYGYTF. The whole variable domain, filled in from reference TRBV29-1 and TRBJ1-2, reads SAVISQKPSRDICQRGTSLTIQCQVDSQVTMMFWYRQQPGQSLTLIATANQGSEATYESGFVIDKFPISRPNLTFSTLTVSNMSPEDSSIYLCSVVGEGDYGYTFGSGTRLTVV.